One sample yielded the 26 T cell receptor beta chains listed below, sequenced in a study of shared clonotypes between healthy human individuals. Assay used: immunoSEQ multiplex PCR; TCRdb lists only in-frame clones, some missing. Among about 770,000 clones, 55% to 80% were seen once, and the ten largest hold under 2%. The sample taken for sequencing was memory CD4+ T cells sorted from blood. Described subset: CD45RA-negative fraction. Every receptor here comes from a woman aged 30 to 39 in good health.

This clone has just a few counts. This sequence joins TRBV25-1 and TRBJ1-2; no clear D gene. Trimming stripped 2 bases from V and 2 bases from J, with 6 bases between. This CDR3 contains 13 residues. Germline lookup yields CDR1 MGHDK and CDR2 SYGVNS. The CDR3 reads CASSEGRNYGYTF. The CDR3 DNA reads as TGTGCCAGCAGTGAAGGCAGAAACTATGGCTACACCTTC.

The chain has TRBV6-1 and TRBJ2-3; 9 bases fit TRBD1. J lost 2 bases, V lost 3 bases, and 3 bases had no gene match. Germline V lookup: CDR1 MNHNS, CDR2 SASEGT. CDR3 length: 15 residues. The CDR3: CASSEDRGNTDTQYF. CDR3 nucleotide sequence: TGTGCCAGCAGTGAGGACAGGGGAAACACAGATACGCAGTATTTT.

The chain uses TRBV4-1 and TRBJ1-2, with D uncertain. Germline CDR1 reads MGHRA; CDR2 reads YSYEKL. The V and J ends lost 1 base and 2 bases respectively, with 11 bases between them. CDR3 size: 15 residues. The CDR3 nucleotides read TGCGCCAGCAGCCAAGCTGCCTATTGGAACTATGGCTACACCTTC. This translates into CASSQAAYWNYGYTF.

The V call is TRBV14, the J call TRBJ2-7, with D unclear. The germline gives CDR1 SGHDN, CDR2 FVKESK. Trimming removed 2 bases at V and 2 bases at J, with 10 bases between. This CDR3 has 14 residues. This chain's CDR3 is CASSQYNGPYEQYF. Here the CDR3 DNA reads TGTGCCAGCAGCCAATATAACGGTCCCTACGAGCAGTACTTC.

This clone occurred a few times. This chain connects TRBV19 to TRBJ1-5; 9 bases map to TRBD1. This CDR3 is 13 amino acids long. Unmatched junction bases numbered 2, after V lost 7 bases and J lost 4 bases. In germline, CDR1 is LNHDA, CDR2 SQIVND (reference sequence). CDR3 nucleotide sequence: TGTGCCAGTAAGGGGACAGGGAATCAGCCCCAGCATTTT. Translation: CASKGTGNQPQHF.

V is TRBV2 and J is TRBJ1-1; D is unresolved. V lost 6 bases and J 9 bases, leaving 14 bases between the germline ends. Germline V lookup: CDR1 SNHLY, CDR2 FYNNEI. The CDR3 is 12 residues long. CDR3 bases: TGTGCCAGCAGAGAGTACGGAACGCAAGCTTTCTTT. It is translated as CASREYGTQAFF.

This chain connects TRBV7-9 to TRBJ2-7; D ambiguous. The CDR3 totals 14 residues. The germline V gene has CDR1 SEHNR and CDR2 FQNEAQ (reference sequence). The V gene lost 1 base and the J gene lost 2 bases, with 9 bases spanning the gap. As DNA, the CDR3 is TGTGCCAGCAGCTTAGGTATAGGGACCTACGAGCAGTACTTC. The encoded protein is CASSLGIGTYEQYF. The full variable domain, its missing parts supplied by reference TRBV7-9 and TRBJ2-7, is DTGVSQNPRHKITKRGQNVTFRCDPISEHNRLYWYRQTLGQGPEFLTYFQNEAQLEKSRLLSDRFSAERPKGSFSTLEIQRTEQGDSAMYLCASSLGIGTYEQYFGPGTRLTVT.

The chain recombines TRBV9 with TRBJ1-1, with 7 bases matching TRBD1. The germline CDR1 and CDR2 sequences are SGDLS and YYNGEE. This CDR3 has 13 residues. The trim removed 3 bases at V and 10 bases at J, leaving 9 bases unmatched. CDR3 in amino acids: CASSDRQGRGAFF. The CDR3 DNA sequence: TGTGCCAGCAGCGATCGACAGGGACGTGGAGCTTTCTTT. Filled out from reference TRBV9 and TRBJ1-1, the complete variable domain reads DSGVTQTPKHLITATGQRVTLRCSPRSGDLSVYWYQQSLDQGLQFLIQYYNGEERAKGNILERFSAQQFPDLHSELNLSSLELGDSALYFCASSDRQGRGAFFGQGTRLTVV.

The table lists this clone with a few counts. V and J are TRBV29-1 and TRBJ2-1; D perhaps matches TRBD2 (7 bases). The germline V and J ends were trimmed by 4 bases and 3 bases, with 19 bases remaining between them. CDR3 size: 16 residues. Germline assignment: CDR1 SQVTM and CDR2 ANQGSEA. The CDR3 nucleotides are TGCAGCGTTGGGGGGGCTAGCGGAGGGAACTACAATGAGCAGTTCTTC. Protein sequence: CSVGGASGGNYNEQFF.

The chain uses TRBV4-2 and TRBJ1-3; no definite D call. The CDR3 is made up of 17 amino acids. With 4 bases removed from V and 0 bases from J, the gap between germline ends came to 16 bases. CDR1 and CDR2 (germline): LGHNA, YNFKEQ. The CDR3 sequence is CASSPQLTAFSGNTIYF. Written as DNA, the CDR3 is TGTGCCAGCAGCCCCCAGCTGACCGCTTTCTCTGGAAACACCATATATTTT.

The chain employs TRBV6-5 and TRBJ2-7; the D call may be TRBD1 or TRBD2 (5 bases each). The CDR3 loop spans 15 amino acids. From germline, CDR1 is MNHEY and CDR2 SVGAGI. V lost 4 bases and J 2 bases, leaving 15 bases between the germline ends. This chain's CDR3 is CASSSFGTPTYEQYF. The CDR3 DNA sequence: TGTGCCAGCAGTTCCTTCGGGACGCCTACCTACGAGCAGTACTTC.

A word on this clone: The same CDR3 is also encoded by other DNA sequences in this sample. CDR3 sequence: CASSLGQMNTEAFF. The DNA for the CDR3 is TGTGCCAGCTCACTCGGACAGATGAACACTGAAGCTTTCTTT. This sequence joins TRBV18 and TRBJ1-1, with D possibly being TRBD1 (6 bases). Germline loops: CDR1 KGHSH, CDR2 LQKENI. V was cut by 4 bases and J by 0 bases, with 9 bases left in between. The CDR3 contains 14 residues.

This clone was detected a few times. Written as DNA, the CDR3 is TGTGCCAGCAGCCGGGAGGAGGGAGTTGTTTACTTC. Translated: CASSREEGVVYF. This chain links TRBV7-9 with TRBJ2-7, with 7 bases identical to TRBD2. The CDR3 spans 12 residues. CDR1 is SEHNR and CDR2 is FQNEAQ in the germline V gene (reference sequence). Trimming took 5 bases from V and 13 from J; bases not matched to a gene: 11.

This clone was seen a few times. V usage is TRBV6-1 and J usage is TRBJ2-1; D possibly matches TRBD1 or TRBD2 (6 bases each). V was clipped by 6 bases and J by 1 base, with 10 bases between them. Germline V gene sequence: CDR1 MNHNS, CDR2 SASEGT. CDR3 size: 14 residues. The CDR3 sequence is CASRDSGSYNEQFF. The CDR3 region has the DNA TGTGCCAGCAGGGACAGCGGGTCCTACAATGAGCAGTTCTTC.

The sample holds a few counts of this clone. The chain joins TRBV30 to TRBJ2-7, with D unclear. This CDR3 has 14 residues. Germline V gene sequence: CDR1 GTSNPN, CDR2 SVGIG (reference sequence). The germline V and J ends were trimmed by 0 bases and 6 bases, with 15 bases remaining between them. CDR3 protein: CAWSVLAKPIEQYF. CDR3 in DNA: TGTGCCTGGAGTGTACTTGCGAAACCCATCGAGCAGTACTTC.

The J gene is TRBJ1-2, the V gene TRBV28, with D unclear. CDR3 size: 12 residues. Trimming left V 6 bases short and J 5 bases short, with 10 bases between. Germline-derived CDR1 and CDR2 are MDHEN and SYDVKM. CDR3 DNA: TGTGCCAGCAGCCTCATCGATTATGGCTACACCTTC. Its protein product is CASSLIDYGYTF.

This clone was seen a few times. The same CDR3 also results from other DNA sequences found in this sample. This chain links TRBV28 with TRBJ1-4; D not certain. Between the trimmed V and J ends, which lost 8 bases and 0 bases, there was a span of 10 bases. Per germline, CDR1 MDHEN and CDR2 SYDVKM. The CDR3 totals 14 residues. The CDR3 DNA sequence: TGTGCCAGCCGGACGGGGACAACTAATGAAAAACTGTTTTTT. Protein sequence: CASRTGTTNEKLFF. The variable domain in full, completed from reference TRBV28 and TRBJ1-4, reads DVKVTQSSRYLVKRTGEKVFLECVQDMDHENMFWYRQDPGLGLRLIYFSYDVKMKEKGDIPEGYSVSREKKERFSLILESASTNQTSMYLCASRTGTTNEKLFFGSGTQLSVL.

The CDR3 sequence: CASSLLGTANTEAFF. The CDR3 DNA reads TGTGCCAGCAGTTTATTGGGGACGGCGAACACTGAAGCTTTCTTT. The chain carries TRBV27 and TRBJ1-1, with D possibly being TRBD1 (5 bases). The CDR3 contains 15 residues. Germline V gene sequence: CDR1 MNHEY, CDR2 SMNVEV (reference sequence). V lost 1 base and J 1 base, leaving 10 bases between the germline ends.

This chain uses TRBV29-1 with TRBJ2-7; D call uncertain. The CDR3 runs to 14 residues. Germline V CDR1 and CDR2: SQVTM, ANQGSEA. V dropped 6 bases and J dropped 3 bases, with 18 bases sitting between them. CDR3 region: CSVLAPTGNYEQYF. The CDR3 DNA reads TGCAGCGTCCTCGCCCCGACTGGCAACTACGAGCAGTACTTC.

The chain joins TRBV2 to TRBJ1-5; D is undetermined. The V end lost 1 base, the J end lost 0 bases, and 4 bases lay between the germline ends. Germline values: CDR1 SNHLY, CDR2 FYNNEI. CDR3 size: 14 residues. The CDR3, as DNA: TGTGCCAGCAGTGAAGGGTCTAGCAATCAGCCCCAGCATTTT. Its protein is CASSEGSSNQPQHF.

The chain joins TRBV7-2 to TRBJ2-1, with TRBD2 matching over 16 bases. CDR1 and CDR2 from the germline V gene are SGHTA and FQGNSA. Trimming cost V 3 bases and J 0 bases; bases outside gene matches: 2. The CDR3 covers 18 residues. CDR3 nucleotides: TGTGCCAGCAGCTTCGGGACTAGCGGGGGGGGCTCCTACAATGAGCAGTTCTTC. Protein sequence: CASSFGTSGGGSYNEQFF.

Turning to this clone: With a much larger clone just one base away, this may be a read error. Other DNA sequences in this specimen translate into the identical CDR3. This chain links TRBV7-9 with TRBJ1-1, with D perhaps matching TRBD1 (5 bases). The V gene lost 4 bases and the J gene lost 3 bases, with 9 bases spanning the gap. CDR1 SEHNR and CDR2 FQNEAQ come from the germline V gene (reference sequence). This CDR3 spans 13 amino acids. This chain's CDR3 is CASSSQGDTEAFF. The CDR3, as DNA: TGTGCCAGCAGCTCCCAGGGCGACACTGAAGCTTTCTTT.

This chain joins TRBV7-9 and TRBJ2-7; 8 bases fit TRBD1. V trimming: 7 bases; J trimming: 3 bases; junction bases outside the gene matches: 8. Looked up from germline, CDR1 is SEHNR and CDR2 is FQNEAQ (reference sequence). This CDR3 comprises 14 residues. CDR3 nucleotide sequence: TGTGCCAGCACTTACCGGGACAGGATCTACGAGCAGTACTTC. Protein: CASTYRDRIYEQYF. Looking up the rest from reference TRBV7-9 and TRBJ2-7 gives the full variable domain: DTGVSQNPRHKITKRGQNVTFRCDPISEHNRLYWYRQTLGQGPEFLTYFQNEAQLEKSRLLSDRFSAERPKGSFSTLEIQRTEQGDSAMYLCASTYRDRIYEQYFGPGTRLTVT.

Details on this clone: Other nucleotide sequences from this sample produce the same CDR3. The genes are TRBV30 and TRBJ2-1; 8 nucleotides agree with TRBD2. The CDR3 runs to 14 residues. Germline V gene lookup returns CDR1 GTSNPN and CDR2 SVGIG (reference sequence). J gave up 0 bases and V 5 bases, and 3 bases lay outside the gene matches. The CDR3 sequence is CAWSSGSSYNEQFF. CDR3 bases: TGTGCCTGGTCGAGCGGGAGCTCCTACAATGAGCAGTTCTTC.

The chain uses TRBV2 and TRBJ1-5; D remains ambiguous. Deletions cut 7 bases from V and 5 bases from J, with 15 bases between. The CDR3 totals 14 residues. CDR1 is SNHLY and CDR2 is FYNNEI in the germline V gene. The CDR3: CASTGNSGDQPQHF. DNA for the CDR3: TGTGCCAGCACCGGCAACTCTGGAGATCAGCCCCAGCATTTT.

The rearrangement uses TRBV4-1 and TRBJ2-1, with 7 nucleotides matching TRBD2. V gave up 1 base and J gave up 1 base; unmatched junction bases: 7. Looked up from germline, CDR1 is MGHRA and CDR2 is YSYEKL. CDR3 length equals 17 residues. CDR3 protein: CASSQAIIAGSYNEQFF. CDR3 nucleotides: TGCGCCAGCAGCCAAGCAATAATAGCGGGTTCCTACAATGAGCAGTTCTTC.